Given below is one T cell receptor (beta chain) in context. This clone was observed a few times. The specificity of this receptor is unknown. Per-base quality was not reported, and no clone a single base away is much larger than it. The cohort consisted of approximately 690 healthy bone marrow donors. Cohort members were all nominally healthy when sampled, although unrecorded immune exposures were likely present. The donor tested CMV seronegative and was one of the 352 seronegative cohort members. A peripheral blood sample was provided by each donor, and peripheral blood mononuclear cells were used for TCR beta sequencing. The Qiagen DNeasy Blood Extraction Kit was used to extract genomic DNA from the blood cell samples. These data come from a study of cytomegalovirus exposure and HLA in healthy donors (dated by TCRdb to between 2016 and 2019). A note on the overall study: According to an earlier analysis of 587 of the donors, about 190 million T cells yielded 100 million or so unique TCR beta sequences and about 300 Gb of sequence data. Donor age, sex, ethnicity and CMV serostatus were collected together with the repertoire data. Because of strong linkage in the cohort, five DR-DQ haplotypes were treated as single units for association and clustering. An early release covering some 640 HLA-typed donors comprised about 300 gigabases of sequencing data and some 79 million unique TCR sequences. To decide whether each TCR beta V gene segment behaved as functional or pseudogenic, an earlier analysis of approximately 600 of the donors relied on high-throughput TCR beta sequencing. To predict cytomegalovirus infection status, the study combined high-throughput TCR immunosequencing, statistical association of individual TCRs with disease status, and machine learning. On average, about 240,000 unique TCR beta nucleotide sequences were sequenced per donor among fewer than 500 genotyped donors of the cohort, with roughly 19% of those sequences being non-productive. Of the roughly 400 genotyped donors, more than 75% were placed in the genetic ancestry cluster associated with self-reported Caucasian donors. To study patterns of TCR occurrence, a later analysis re-analyzed previously published TCR beta repertoires from several hundred donors and added high-resolution HLA genotyping. Both class I and class II loci were covered by HLA typing, at four-digit resolution. A separate validation cohort of roughly 130 different subjects was used in addition to the roughly 700-subject first cohort. Using immunosequencing, the study profiled T cell repertoires from approximately 700 subjects and related those repertoires to cytomegalovirus serostatus. Typing coverage varied by locus: roughly 620-640 donors for A, B, C, DRB1 and DQB1; 500 to 550 for DQA1; nearly 610 for DPA1; roughly 470 for DPB1. A later genetic analysis took genome-wide SNP genotypes for about 55% of the 666 donors and used that subset as a discovery cohort. The aim of the study was to test whether cataloging public T cell receptors could identify signatures of past pathogen exposure. Rather than using new phenotypic data, the later analysis identified candidate immune exposures from TCR beta sequences and from how often those sequences occurred across donors. All discovery cohort repertoires had been generated on a single sequencing platform. What the work shows at the level of the full study, not this receptor alone: When HLA alleles, especially DR and DQ, strongly co-occurred, TCR associations were difficult to assign to individual alleles. A cluster of highly shared sequence variants was judged likely to be a technical artifact of the sequencing pipeline. A further reported finding was that TCR beta sequences accurately predicted the HLA-A and HLA-B alleles for most subjects in the first cohort. The 87-base-pair reads could not distinguish some IMGT-functional V segments, including TRBV6-2 and TRBV6-3, so those segments were excluded. The classifier was reported to diagnose cytomegalovirus status with high specificity and sensitivity in both the original and validation cohorts. Specific HLA alleles were associated with 15,000 to 20,000 TCR beta sequences at a false discovery rate of 0.05 in a later analysis. Most TCR sequences were observed very rarely across donors, whereas some public TCRs were present in many individuals. Compared with the approximately 700-donor mean, donors in an Asian-associated ancestry cluster had fewer N-insertions in productive TCRs, according to a later genetic analysis. According to a later analysis, most CMV-associated TCR beta chains appeared to be HLA-restricted, and the HLA associations seemed to be driven largely by CMV exposure. In an earlier analysis of under 600 of the donors, most TCR beta V segments were observed in productive rearrangements about 87% or about 30% of the time, broadly matching IMGT annotations. Several of the top co-occurrence clusters appeared to be linked to parvovirus B19, influenza, CMV and Epstein-Barr virus, according to a later analysis. For the cohort, immune exposure information was limited to CMV serostatus. In a later analysis, HLA-associated TCR beta chains were found to be more clonally expanded and to have lower generation probabilities than equally common non-associated chains. V-gene and J-gene trimming of TCR beta chains was associated with a missense DCLRE1C variant in a later genetic analysis, and the association was replicated in an independent cohort. The study gave a list of about 160 TCR beta chains associated with cytomegalovirus. The authors suggested that the approach could potentially be extended to other disease states and immunological phenotypes. The cohort was sequenced for TCR beta chains only, and without alpha or paired-chain data the features that could be detected were limited. Because HLA typing was unavailable for some donors at each locus, only the typed subset was used in association tests. Seventeen rarely observed V segments, including chromosome 9 orphons, were excluded from the earlier analysis of a few hundred of the donors because counts were too low. A later analysis found that TCR association rates varied across HLA loci, with DRB1 alleles showing the most associated TCRs and HLA-C alleles the fewest. Presence/absence analyses assumed roughly uniform sequencing depth across donors, an assumption that may not hold. Linkage disequilibrium might explain the correlated functional status among segregating V segments, but an unknown experimental factor could not be ruled out. A few of the identified cytomegalovirus-associated TCR beta chains were confirmed in vitro to be specific for cytomegalovirus antigens.

CDR1 and CDR2, per the germline V gene, are SGHRS and YFSETQ. V drops 0 bases and J drops 6 bases, leaving 21 bases in between. The CDR3 has 17 amino acids, counting the end cysteine and phenylalanine. Just the 51-base CDR3 DNA is kept, in frame starting at base 1. Library method: the immunoSEQ multiplex PCR assay. A mixture of 60 forward primers for TCR Vbeta segments and 13 reverse primers for TCR Jbeta segments was used in the multiplex PCR. The CDR3 region of rearranged TCR beta genes was amplified from genomic DNA by a multiplex PCR assay. On the Illumina HiSeq System, the amplified TCR beta libraries were sequenced as 87-base-pair reads. The published analysis was carried out like this. In a later analysis, 70 million to 95 million unique TCR beta chains were counted across the roughly 700 repertoires, and roughly 10 million of these chains were shared by at least two donors. A nearest-neighbor algorithm error-corrected the raw reads and collapsed the reads into unique sequences, merging closely related sequences to remove PCR and sequencing errors. V, D and J gene segments were assigned by aligning CDR3 sequences to IMGT reference sequences. For a sequence to be retained, a match of at least six nucleotides was required to both a V gene segment and a J gene segment. Rearrangements were classified as productive when the CDR3 lacked stop codons and remained in frame with V and J, and all other rearrangements were classified as non-productive. Following IMGT convention, CDR3 was defined as the stretch from the second conserved V-encoded cysteine up to the conserved J-encoded phenylalanine. The earlier analysis of about 500 of the donors excluded sequences that lacked an unambiguous match to a single V gene segment. An earlier analysis of around 600 of the donors classified V segments as functional when productive rearrangements were above 56.7% and as segregating when the standard deviation between donors was above 5%. To diagnose cytomegalovirus status from the catalog of TCR beta chain sequences, a statistical classification framework was built. In a later analysis, V and J genes were assigned by comparing TCR nucleotide sequences against IMGT/GENE-DB human TR gene sequences. The TCRdist pipeline was used in a later analysis to assign CDR3 sequences and most-parsimonious VDJ recombination scenarios. In a later analysis, each TCR beta chain was defined by its CDR3 amino acid sequence together with its V-gene family, and reads without a unique V-gene family were excluded. A later analysis removed 550 to 650 highly shared, low-generation-probability nucleotide sequences to deal with suspected cross-contamination and a sequencing artifact. For each public chain, a later analysis derived a clonal expansion index from normalized ranks of inferred template counts within each repertoire. In a later analysis, generation probabilities were computed using a VDJ recombination model fitted to out-of-frame rearrangements, and the results were checked against IGoR. Hypergeometric tests were used in a later analysis to score TCR-TCR, TCR-HLA and TCR-CMV co-occurrence, with a repertoire-size bias correction applied to the TCR pairs. To estimate false discovery rates, a later analysis permuted the HLA or CMV assignments 20 times. In a later analysis, co-occurring TCRs were grouped with DBSCAN, and TCRdist sequence similarity was added when clustering was performed within HLA-allele-positive subsets. For co-occurrence clustering, repertoires with fewer than 30,000 or more than 120,000 public chains were excluded, along with about five repertoires with anomalous nucleotide sharing. TCRdb mirrors the immuneACCESS table, restricted to in-frame sequences. Some clones are absent from its copies; in checked studies, under half trace to an unresolved V gene, and the reason for the others is unknown. For V, J and clone size, that table is used; D and trimming come from the DNA. The sample has some 130,000 clones on record, more than 75% of them singletons. The ten largest make up approximately 2.1% of the sample.

The TCR sequence derives from a man between 25 and 39 years old in good health and CMV-seronegative. The chain couples TRBV5-1 to TRBJ1-1; the D segment could be TRBD1, given 5 matching bases. Sequenced: PBMCs. The CDR3 reads as follows: CASSLVRGSSPEAEAFF. The DNA is TGCGCCAGCAGCTTGGTACGGGGGTCTTCACCGGAGGCTGAAGCTTTCTTT.